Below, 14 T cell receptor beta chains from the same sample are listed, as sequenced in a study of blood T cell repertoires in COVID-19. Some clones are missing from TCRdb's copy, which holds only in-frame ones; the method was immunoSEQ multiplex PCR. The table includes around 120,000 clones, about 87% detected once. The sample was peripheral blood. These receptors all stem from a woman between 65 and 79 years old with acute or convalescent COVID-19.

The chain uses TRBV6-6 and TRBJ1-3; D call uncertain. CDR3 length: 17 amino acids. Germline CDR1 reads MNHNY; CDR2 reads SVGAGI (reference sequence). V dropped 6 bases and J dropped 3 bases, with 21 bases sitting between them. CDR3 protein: CASSRRTLSGGGNTIYF. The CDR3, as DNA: TGTGCCAGCAGCCGAAGGACTCTCTCGGGTGGTGGAAACACCATATATTTT.

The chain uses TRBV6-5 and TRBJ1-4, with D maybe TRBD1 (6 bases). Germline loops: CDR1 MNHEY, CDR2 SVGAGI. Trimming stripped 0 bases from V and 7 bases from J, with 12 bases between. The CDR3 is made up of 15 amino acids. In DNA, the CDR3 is TGTGCCAGCAGTTACTCGGGGGGGGCCGGTGAAAAACTGTTTTTT. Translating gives CASSYSGGAGEKLFF.

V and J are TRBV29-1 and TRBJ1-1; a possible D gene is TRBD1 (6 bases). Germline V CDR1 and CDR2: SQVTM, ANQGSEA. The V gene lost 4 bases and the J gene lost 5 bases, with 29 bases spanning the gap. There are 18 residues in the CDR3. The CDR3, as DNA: TGCAGCGTTGCACTACAGGGTTGGGAGACGTTTCAATGGACTGAAGCTTTCTTT. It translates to CSVALQGWETFQWTEAFF.

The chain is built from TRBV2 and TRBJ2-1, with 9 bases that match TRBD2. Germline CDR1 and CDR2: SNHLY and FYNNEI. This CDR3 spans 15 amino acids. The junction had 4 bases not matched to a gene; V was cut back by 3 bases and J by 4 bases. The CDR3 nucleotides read TGTGCCAGCAGTGACTCGGCGGGGGGGTACAATGAGCAGTTCTTC. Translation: CASSDSAGGYNEQFF.

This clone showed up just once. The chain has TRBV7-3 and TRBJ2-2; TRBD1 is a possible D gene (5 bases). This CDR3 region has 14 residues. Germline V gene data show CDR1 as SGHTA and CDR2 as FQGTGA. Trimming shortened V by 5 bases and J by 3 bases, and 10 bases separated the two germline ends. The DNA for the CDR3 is TGTGCCAGCAGCCAGGACACACACACCGGGGAGCTGTTTTTT. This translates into CASSQDTHTGELFF.

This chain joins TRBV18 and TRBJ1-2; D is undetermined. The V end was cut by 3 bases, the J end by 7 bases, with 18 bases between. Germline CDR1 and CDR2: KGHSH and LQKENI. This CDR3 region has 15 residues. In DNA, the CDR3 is TGTGCCAGCTCACCGGGAAGTCGGGAGCTGACTGGCTACACCTTC. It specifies CASSPGSRELTGYTF.

The CDR3 DNA follows: TGTGCCAGCACCGTCGGGACTAGCGGGTACAATGAGCAGTTCTTC. Translation gives CASTVGTSGYNEQFF. The genes are TRBV9 and TRBJ2-1; 12 nucleotides agree with TRBD2. Germline values: CDR1 SGDLS, CDR2 YYNGEE. This CDR3 is built from 15 residues. The V gene end was trimmed by 6 bases and the J gene end by 4 bases; junction bases not matched to a gene: 5.

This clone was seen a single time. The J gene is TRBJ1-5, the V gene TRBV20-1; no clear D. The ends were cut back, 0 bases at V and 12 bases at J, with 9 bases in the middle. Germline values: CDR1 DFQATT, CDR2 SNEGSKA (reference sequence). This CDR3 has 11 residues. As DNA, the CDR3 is TGCAGTGCTAGAGATCTCACGGTCCAGCATTTT. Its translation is CSARDLTVQHF.

The CDR3 nucleotides read TGTGCCAGCAGCCCGGACAGGGCTCCAGCTAACTATGGCTACACCTTC. Translation: CASSPDRAPANYGYTF. The chain carries TRBV6-6 and TRBJ1-2; 8 bases match TRBD1. V trimming: 6 bases; J trimming: 0 bases; junction bases outside the gene matches: 9. This CDR3 has 16 amino acids. Germline CDR1 is MNHNY and CDR2 is SVGAGI (reference sequence).

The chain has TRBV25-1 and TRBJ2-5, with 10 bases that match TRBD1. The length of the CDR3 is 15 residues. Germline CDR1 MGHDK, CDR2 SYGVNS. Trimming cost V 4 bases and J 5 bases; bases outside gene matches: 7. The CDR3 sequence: CASSVRDRGLETQYF. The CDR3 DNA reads TGTGCCAGCAGTGTCCGGGACAGGGGTCTCGAGACCCAGTACTTC.

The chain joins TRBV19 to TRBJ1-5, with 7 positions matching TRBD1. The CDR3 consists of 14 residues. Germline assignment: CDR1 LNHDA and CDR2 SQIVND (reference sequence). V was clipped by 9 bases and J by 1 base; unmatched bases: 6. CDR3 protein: CASKGAPSNQPQHF. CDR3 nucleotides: TGTGCCAGCAAGGGGGCACCCAGCAATCAGCCCCAGCATTTT.

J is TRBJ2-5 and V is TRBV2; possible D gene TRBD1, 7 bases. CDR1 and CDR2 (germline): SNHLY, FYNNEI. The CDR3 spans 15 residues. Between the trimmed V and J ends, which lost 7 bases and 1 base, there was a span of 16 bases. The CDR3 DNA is TGTGCCAGCATTTTGTCAGGGGGAGGCCAAGAGACCCAGTACTTC. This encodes CASILSGGGQETQYF.

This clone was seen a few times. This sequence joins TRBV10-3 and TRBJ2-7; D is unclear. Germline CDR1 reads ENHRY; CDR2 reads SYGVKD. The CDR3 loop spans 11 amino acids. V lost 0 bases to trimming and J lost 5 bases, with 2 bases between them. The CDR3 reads CAISESNEQYF. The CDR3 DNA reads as TGTGCCATCAGTGAGTCCAACGAGCAGTACTTC.

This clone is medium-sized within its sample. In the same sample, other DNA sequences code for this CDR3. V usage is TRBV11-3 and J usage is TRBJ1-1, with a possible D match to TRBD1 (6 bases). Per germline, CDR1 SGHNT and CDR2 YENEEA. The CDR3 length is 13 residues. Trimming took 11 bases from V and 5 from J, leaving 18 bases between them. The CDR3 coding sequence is TGTGCCCGCCGCCGGGGGGGGGCTACTGAAGCTTTCTTT. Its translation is CARRRGGATEAFF.